One and the same sample provided the 13 T cell receptor beta chains below, sequenced in a study of glioma-infiltrating T cells. TCR alpha and beta CDR3 regions were amplified from RNA using iRepertoire nested multiplex PCR. TCRdb re-called the multiplex PCR reads through MiXCR, storing one row per CDR3 protein. The sample shows 170,000 or so distinct CDR3 sequences, under 55% of them seen only once. Specimen: glioma tissue, nonneoplastic brain tissue, or PBMCs (not recorded which). Receptor source: a human donor with low-grade glioma or glioblastoma, undergoing nonglioma brain surgery, or in good health (not recorded which).

With regard to this clonotype: A much larger clonotype is one base distant, so this may be a read error. The V and J genes are TRBV20-1 and TRBJ2-7, with D maybe TRBD1 (6 bases). This CDR3 has 15 amino acids. Per the germline V gene, CDR1 is DFQATT and CDR2 is SNEGSKA (reference sequence). V shed 4 bases and J shed 3 bases, with 19 bases lying between them. In DNA form, the CDR3 reads TGCAGTGCTACCAAGTGGGACACGTCAAGCTACGAGCAGTACTTC. This codes for CSATKWDTSSYEQYF.

This clonotype was seen at least ten times. The chain couples TRBV7-6 to TRBJ1-1; 8 positions match TRBD1. This CDR3 region has 16 residues. The germline V gene has CDR1 SGHVS and CDR2 FNYEAQ. After removal of 4 bases from V and 4 bases from J, the junction contained 11 bases not matched to a gene. CDR3 DNA: TGTGCCAGCAGCTCTTACAGGGGGAAAGAGGGCACTGAAGCTTTCTTT. Translated, it gives CASSSYRGKEGTEAFF.

This clonotype appeared many times. The chain combines TRBV24-1 with TRBJ2-5; D possibly corresponds to TRBD2 (5 bases). The CDR3 length is 15 residues. The germline V and J ends were trimmed by 3 bases and 0 bases, with 10 bases remaining between them. CDR1 is KGHDR, CDR2 SFDVKD, per germline. The CDR3 region is CATSDAQDYQETQYF. CDR3 DNA: TGTGCCACCAGTGATGCCCAGGACTACCAAGAGACCCAGTACTTC.

The genes are TRBV29-1 and TRBJ1-5, with D possibly matching TRBD1 (5 bases). In germline, CDR1 is SQVTM, CDR2 ANQGSEA. Trimming stripped 3 bases from V and 2 bases from J, with 11 bases between. This CDR3 spans 14 amino acids. CDR3 DNA: TGCAGCGTTGAGGGGGGGAGCGGCAATCAGCCCCAGCATTTT. Protein: CSVEGGSGNQPQHF.

This sequence joins TRBV7-9 and TRBJ1-4; unclear D gene. V was clipped by 10 bases and J by 0 bases, with 18 bases between them. The V gene's germline CDR1 is SEHNR and CDR2 FQNEAQ (reference sequence). This CDR3 spans 16 amino acids. CDR3 sequence (DNA): TGTGCCACCCCAGATAGAAATTTCCCAACTAATGAAAAACTGTTTTTT. Amino acids: CATPDRNFPTNEKLFF.

This clonotype was counted at least ten times. This chain uses TRBV6-1 with TRBJ2-5, with TRBD1 matching over 7 bases. Germline assignment: CDR1 MNHNS and CDR2 SASEGT. The CDR3 is 14 residues long. V gave up 6 bases and J gave up 3 bases; unmatched junction bases: 7. The CDR3 reads CASSQRQGKETQYF. The DNA for the CDR3 is TGTGCCAGCAGCCAACGACAGGGCAAAGAGACCCAGTACTTC.

With regard to this clonotype: This may be a read error, as it is one base from a much larger clone. The rearrangement uses TRBV6-2 or TRBV6-3 and TRBJ2-5; the D gene is possibly TRBD2 (5 bases). Germline V lookup: CDR1 MNHEY, CDR2 SVGEGT. The CDR3 has 16 residues. Here the CDR3 reads CASSYSSPPEGEAQYF. Here the CDR3 DNA reads TGTGCCAGCAGTTACTCGAGCCCCCCAGAGGGAGAGGCCCAGTACTTC.

This clonotype was seen repeatedly, ten times or more. This chain links TRBV12-3 or TRBV12-4 with TRBJ1-1; D is ambiguous. The CDR3 covers 13 residues. The V gene lost 5 bases and the J gene lost 0 bases, with 7 bases spanning the gap. CDR3 nucleotide sequence: TGTGCCAGCAGTGGAATCATGAACACTGAAGCTTTCTTT. Encoded protein: CASSGIMNTEAFF.

Notes on this clonotype: A read error may account for a junction end that differs from germline. The rearrangement joins TRBV6-5 to TRBJ2-5, with a possible D match to TRBD2 (6 bases). Germline V CDR1 and CDR2: MNHEY, SVGAGI. The CDR3 loop spans 13 amino acids. CDR3 in amino acids: CATNSGRQDTQYF. The CDR3 coding sequence is TGTGCCACCAATAGCGGCCGCCAAGATACCCAGTACTTC.

This clonotype was counted at least ten times. The chain has TRBV10-3 and TRBJ2-3; the match to TRBD1 covers 7 bases. CDR3 size: 15 residues. Germline-derived CDR1 and CDR2 are ENHRY and SYGVKD. With 6 bases clipped from V and 0 bases from J, the junction kept 6 bases outside the gene matches. The CDR3 spells CAIRVGGPSTDTQYF. In DNA, the CDR3 is TGTGCCATCAGGGTAGGGGGCCCGAGCACAGATACGCAGTATTTT.

This clonotype was seen a single time. Since a much larger clone is just one base distant, this may be a read error. The CDR3 is CSALGPLAIEQFF. CDR3 DNA sequence: TGCAGTGCTTTAGGGCCGCTAGCTATAGAGCAGTTCTTC. The chain carries TRBV20-1 and TRBJ2-1; tentative D call: TRBD2 (5 bases). Germline loops: CDR1 DFQATT, CDR2 SNEGSKA (reference sequence). The CDR3 length is 13 residues. V was trimmed by 5 bases and J by 10 bases, leaving 18 bases between them.

This clonotype was found many times. This chain connects TRBV12-3 or TRBV12-4 to TRBJ1-5; D gene ambiguous. The germline V and J ends were trimmed by 6 bases and 2 bases, with 17 bases remaining between them. The CDR3 runs to 16 residues. For the CDR3, the DNA is TGTGCCAGCAGCCCTGTGGGTAGGTCGGGCAATCAGCCCCAGCATTTT. Its translation is CASSPVGRSGNQPQHF.

This clonotype was seen more than once but under ten times. CDR3 region: CASSLALRQETQYF. In DNA, the CDR3 is TGTGCCAGCAGCTTAGCGTTGCGGCAAGAGACCCAGTACTTC. The chain uses TRBV7-9 and TRBJ2-5; D is undetermined. Germline lookup yields CDR1 SEHNR and CDR2 FQNEAQ (reference sequence). V dropped 0 bases and J dropped 2 bases, with 7 bases sitting between them. The CDR3 has 14 residues.